Each of the 15 T cell receptor beta chains below was sequenced from the same sample in a study of blood T cell repertoires in COVID-19. Libraries were prepared by immunoSEQ multiplex PCR; TCRdb keeps only in-frame clonotypes and omits some of them. The sample shows some 190,000 clones, around 80% of them seen only once. The sample consisted of peripheral blood. These receptors were collected from a human donor in a cohort sampled during active COVID-19.

The chain joins TRBV7-8 to TRBJ2-2; D perhaps matches TRBD2 (6 bases). CDR1 and CDR2 from the germline V gene are SGHVS and FQNEAQ. The CDR3 has 17 amino acids. V dropped 5 bases and J dropped 0 bases, with 16 bases sitting between them. As DNA, the CDR3 is TGTGCCAGCAGCCCCACCGGAGGGTTCACGAACACCGGGGAGCTGTTTTTT. Translation: CASSPTGGFTNTGELFF.

This clone occurred once. The J gene is TRBJ1-1, the V gene TRBV5-1, with D hard to call. The CDR3 is 14 residues long. V lost 1 base and J 0 bases, leaving 7 bases between the germline ends. CDR1 and CDR2 from the germline V gene are SGHRS and YFSETQ. CDR3 loop: CASSLSGMNTEAFF. For the CDR3, the DNA is TGCGCCAGCAGCTTGTCAGGCATGAACACTGAAGCTTTCTTT.

The chain combines TRBV19 with TRBJ1-6, with D possibly being TRBD1 (5 bases). The CDR3 consists of 14 residues. The germline V gene has CDR1 LNHDA and CDR2 SQIVND (reference sequence). V dropped 6 bases and J dropped 10 bases, with 16 bases sitting between them. The CDR3 is CASRRSQGGSPLHF. The CDR3 coding sequence is TGTGCCAGTAGGCGAAGCCAGGGAGGCTCACCCCTCCACTTT. Together with reference TRBV19 and TRBJ1-6, the CDR3 gives the full variable domain: DGGITQSPKYLFRKEGQNVTLSCEQNLNHDAMYWYRQDPGQGLRLIYYSQIVNDFQKGDIAEGYSVSREKKESFPLTVTSAQKNPTAFYLCASRRSQGGSPLHFGNGTRLTVT.

The genes are TRBV20-1 and TRBJ2-7; the match to TRBD2 covers 7 bases. Per germline, CDR1 DFQATT and CDR2 SNEGSKA (reference sequence). The CDR3 is 11 amino acids. CDR3 sequence (DNA): TGCAGCCCGACTAGCTCAGCCGAGCAGTACTTC. Its translation: CSPTSSAEQYF.

Here the CDR3 DNA reads TGTGCCACCAGGGGTGGAGGGTCGGAGACCCAGTACTTC. As protein: CATRGGGSETQYF. V usage is TRBV24-1 and J usage is TRBJ2-5, with a weak D call TRBD2 (6 bases). Germline-derived CDR1 and CDR2 are KGHDR and SFDVKD. CDR3 length: 13 amino acids. V lost 7 bases and J lost 5, with 13 bases in between.

The CDR3 coding sequence is TGTGCCAGCAGTCCCACCAAACAGGGGGCGGATGGCTACACCTTC. Translated, it gives CASSPTKQGADGYTF. The genes are TRBV27 and TRBJ1-2; 9 bases are shared with TRBD1. V trimming: 5 bases; J trimming: 6 bases; junction bases outside the gene matches: 10. CDR1 is MNHEY and CDR2 is SMNVEV in the germline V gene (reference sequence). This CDR3 spans 15 amino acids.

CDR3 sequence reads: CASSWTGNTGELFF. The CDR3 nucleotides read TGTGCCAGCTCCTGGACAGGAAACACCGGGGAGCTGTTTTTT. This chain uses TRBV7-2 with TRBJ2-2; 7 nucleotides agree with TRBD1. With V trimmed by 8 bases and J by 2 bases, 5 bases remained unmatched. The CDR3 consists of 14 residues. The germline gives CDR1 SGHTA, CDR2 FQGNSA. The entire variable domain, with the rest obtained from reference TRBV7-2 and TRBJ2-2, is as follows: GAGVSQSPSNKVTEKGKDVELRCDPISGHTALYWYRQSLGQGLEFLIYFQGNSAPDKSGLPSDRFSAERTGGSVSTLTIQRTQQEDSAVYLCASSWTGNTGELFFGEGSRLTVL.

V and J are TRBV6-5 and TRBJ1-5; weak D call: TRBD1 (5 bases). V was trimmed by 7 bases and J by 4 bases, leaving 11 bases between them. Germline lookup yields CDR1 MNHEY and CDR2 SVGAGI. The CDR3 has 13 amino acids. Here the CDR3 reads CASTRVWNQPQHF. CDR3 bases: TGTGCCAGCACCAGGGTGTGGAATCAGCCCCAGCATTTT.

The chain joins TRBV19 to TRBJ2-7; D is unclear. Per the germline V gene, CDR1 is LNHDA and CDR2 is SQIVND (reference sequence). The CDR3 consists of 15 residues. Trimming left V 3 bases short and J 0 bases short, with 12 bases between. The CDR3 region has the DNA TGTGCCAGTAGTATGCGAGCTTCCGACTCCTACGAGCAGTACTTC. Protein product: CASSMRASDSYEQYF. Variable domain in full (rest from reference TRBV19 and TRBJ2-7): DGGITQSPKYLFRKEGQNVTLSCEQNLNHDAMYWYRQDPGQGLRLIYYSQIVNDFQKGDIAEGYSVSREKKESFPLTVTSAQKNPTAFYLCASSMRASDSYEQYFGPGTRLTVT.

The rearrangement links TRBV5-4 to TRBJ2-2; D not resolved. The germline V and J ends were trimmed by 0 bases and 0 bases, with 6 bases remaining between them. The CDR3 is 15 residues long. Germline V gives CDR1 SGHNT, CDR2 YYREEE (reference sequence). CDR3 protein: CASSLVFANTGELFF. CDR3 bases: TGTGCCAGCAGCTTGGTCTTCGCGAACACCGGGGAGCTGTTTTTT. Complete variable domain (other parts from reference TRBV5-4 and TRBJ2-2): ETGVTQSPTHLIKTRGQQVTLRCSSQSGHNTVSWYQQALGQGPQFIFQYYREEENGRGNFPPRFSGLQFPNYSSELNVNALELDDSALYLCASSLVFANTGELFFGEGSRLTVL.

The chain has TRBV3-1 (or the pseudogene TRBV3-2) and TRBJ2-2, with 8 bases aligning to TRBD1. The CDR3 consists of 16 residues. The V segment lost 4 bases and the J segment 4 bases; nucleotides outside the gene matches: 8. Germline CDR1 reads LGHDT; CDR2 reads YNNKEL (reference sequence). Here the CDR3 reads CASSPADRGPTGELFF. The CDR3 DNA is TGTGCCAGCAGCCCAGCCGACAGGGGCCCCACCGGGGAGCTGTTTTTT.

This clone was recorded a few times. The gene calls are TRBV25-1 and TRBJ1-5; D might be TRBD1 (5 bases). Germline V lookup: CDR1 MGHDK, CDR2 SYGVNS. V was cut by 5 bases and J by 2 bases, with 10 bases left in between. The CDR3 is 14 residues long. CDR3 protein: CASSPGSGNQPQHF. DNA for the CDR3: TGTGCCAGCAGTCCAGGGTCGGGCAATCAGCCCCAGCATTTT.

This chain uses TRBV4-2 with TRBJ1-2; D call uncertain. The CDR3 is 13 residues long. The V gene's germline CDR1 is LGHNA and CDR2 YNFKEQ. V lost 0 bases, J lost 8 bases, and 10 bases lay in between. This CDR3 reads CASSQDEGEGYTF. The CDR3 DNA is TGTGCCAGCAGCCAAGATGAGGGAGAAGGCTACACCTTC.

The rearrangement joins TRBV19 to TRBJ2-2, with 9 positions matching TRBD1. Per the germline V gene, CDR1 is LNHDA and CDR2 is SQIVND (reference sequence). V gave up 3 bases and J gave up 4 bases; unmatched junction bases: 9. The CDR3 contains 17 residues. CDR3 sequence: CASSIPGQGLGTGELFF. CDR3 DNA sequence: TGTGCCAGTAGTATTCCGGGACAGGGACTGGGCACCGGGGAGCTGTTTTTT.

The chain carries TRBV10-3 and TRBJ1-1; TRBD1 is a possible D gene (6 bases). V was cut by 2 bases and J by 4 bases, with 14 bases left in between. The CDR3 is 15 amino acids. Germline CDR1 reads ENHRY; CDR2 reads SYGVKD. The CDR3: CAISEAGAVITEAFF. The CDR3 region has the DNA TGTGCCATCAGTGAGGCGGGGGCGGTCATCACTGAAGCTTTCTTT.